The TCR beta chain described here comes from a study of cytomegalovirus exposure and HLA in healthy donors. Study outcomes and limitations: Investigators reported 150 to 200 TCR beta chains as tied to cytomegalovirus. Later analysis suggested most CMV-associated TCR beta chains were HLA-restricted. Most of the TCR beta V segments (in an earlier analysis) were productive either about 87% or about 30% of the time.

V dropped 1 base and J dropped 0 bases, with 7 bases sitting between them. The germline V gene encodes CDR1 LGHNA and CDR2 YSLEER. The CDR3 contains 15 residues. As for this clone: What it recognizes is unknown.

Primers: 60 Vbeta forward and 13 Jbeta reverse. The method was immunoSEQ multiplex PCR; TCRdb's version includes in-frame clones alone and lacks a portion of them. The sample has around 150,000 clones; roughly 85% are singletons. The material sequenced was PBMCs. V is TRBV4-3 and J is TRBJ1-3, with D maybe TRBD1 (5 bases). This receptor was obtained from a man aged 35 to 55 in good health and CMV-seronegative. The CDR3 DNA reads TGCGCCAGCAGCCAAGGGACAAGCTCTGGAAACACCATATATTTT. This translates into CASSQGTSSGNTIYF.